This T cell receptor (beta chain) was found in a study of control samples from healthy donors and cancer patients. Clones were sequenced by immunoSEQ multiplex PCR, and TCRdb holds only the in-frame ones, with some missing. The sample includes 30,000 or so clones, roughly nine tenths seen only once; the top ten take about 3.9%. Germline CDR1 reads SGHNT; CDR2 reads YENEEA. Trimming cost V 4 bases and J 5 bases, with 17 bases left between them. The CDR3 extends over 16 amino acids. Sequences were obtained from formalin-fixed, paraffin-embedded tissue. The rearrangement joins TRBV11-3 to TRBJ2-2; D perhaps matches TRBD2 (6 bases). The sequence was obtained from a female donor with melanoma. The CDR3 here is CASSSRTGVLTGELFF. Here the CDR3 DNA reads TGTGCCAGCAGCTCTCGGACGGGGGTTTTGACCGGGGAGCTGTTTTTT.